Following are 32 T cell receptor beta chains from one sample sequenced in a study of radiotherapy plus CTLA-4 blockade in lung cancer. Sequenced by immunoSEQ multiplex PCR; TCRdb stores in-frame clones only, minus some. The table includes over 85,000 clones, around 79% detected once. The sample in question was peripheral blood, obtained from a patient treated with radiotherapy plus ipilimumab. The receptors stem from a human donor with non-small cell lung cancer who had a partial response to radiotherapy plus ipilimumab. Some clones in this sample may be carry-over from other donors' samples.

This clone has more than one count but fewer than ten. DNA for the CDR3: TGTGCCAGCAGCCTGTTTCTACATCGGGAGTCAAATGAGCAGTTCTTC. It encodes CASSLFLHRESNEQFF. J is TRBJ2-1 and V is TRBV11-2, with a tentative D call TRBD2 (6 bases). CDR1 is SGHAT and CDR2 is FQNNGV in the germline V gene. Trimming cost V 5 bases and J 7 bases, with 21 bases left between them. CDR3 length: 16 residues.

The chain is built from TRBV2 and TRBJ1-1; no clear D. Germline V gene data show CDR1 as SNHLY and CDR2 as FYNNEI. This CDR3 is built from 12 residues. The V end was cut by 3 bases, the J end by 4 bases, with 6 bases between. The CDR3 DNA sequence: TGTGCCAGCAGTGAGATGGCCACTGAAGCTTTCTTT. Translating gives CASSEMATEAFF.

This clone was recorded many times. The V call is TRBV7-9, the J call TRBJ1-3, with a weak D call TRBD1 (5 bases). The CDR3 spans 13 residues. Germline V CDR1 and CDR2: SEHNR, FQNEAQ (reference sequence). V lost 5 bases, J lost 7 bases, and 12 bases lay in between. CDR3 amino acids: CASSNQGRNTIYF. DNA of the CDR3: TGTGCCAGCAGCAATCAGGGTCGGAACACCATATATTTT. Complete variable domain (other parts from reference TRBV7-9 and TRBJ1-3): DTGVSQNPRHKITKRGQNVTFRCDPISEHNRLYWYRQTLGQGPEFLTYFQNEAQLEKSRLLSDRFSAERPKGSFSTLEIQRTEQGDSAMYLCASSNQGRNTIYFGEGSWLTVV.

The rearrangement uses TRBV18 and TRBJ2-7, with a tentative D call TRBD2 (6 bases). Per the germline V gene, CDR1 is KGHSH and CDR2 is LQKENI. The CDR3 runs 14 residues. The V and J ends lost 3 bases and 3 bases respectively, with 12 bases between them. The CDR3 DNA reads TGTGCCAGCTCACCCCCAGGGACTGGCTACGAGCAGTACTTC. Encoded protein: CASSPPGTGYEQYF.

This chain connects TRBV30 to TRBJ1-2, with 8 positions matching TRBD1. Germline V gives CDR1 GTSNPN, CDR2 SVGIG (reference sequence). The CDR3 is made up of 13 amino acids. V lost 5 bases to trimming and J lost 5 bases; unmatched junction nucleotides: 7. In nucleotides, the CDR3 is TGTGCCTGGTCCAGGGGGCTGTGGTATGGCTACACCTTC. It codes for CAWSRGLWYGYTF.

This clone was detected a few times. This rearrangement joins TRBV19 to TRBJ1-6, with D possibly TRBD1 on 5 matching bases. This CDR3 contains 14 residues. Trimming left V 3 bases short and J 9 bases short, with 12 bases between. The germline V gene encodes CDR1 LNHDA and CDR2 SQIVND (reference sequence). CDR3 bases: TGTGCCAGTAGTATGGATTCAGGGTCTTCACCCCTCCACTTT. It yields the protein CASSMDSGSSPLHF.

The CDR3 nucleotides are TGTGCCAGTAGTATGTCGAGGAGGTATGGACAGCCCCAGCATTTT. This translates into CASSMSRRYGQPQHF. The chain recombines TRBV19 with TRBJ1-5; D is undetermined. The CDR3 consists of 15 residues. The V gene's germline CDR1 is LNHDA and CDR2 SQIVND (reference sequence). Between the trimmed V and J ends, which lost 3 bases and 7 bases, there was a span of 16 bases.

This rearrangement joins TRBV5-4 to TRBJ2-7, with D hard to call. The V gene lost 4 bases and the J gene lost 1 base, with 12 bases spanning the gap. Germline assignment: CDR1 SGHNT and CDR2 YYREEE (reference sequence). The CDR3 sequence is 14 residues long. The CDR3 region has the DNA TGTGCCAGCAGCAACCCTGGCGGTTCCTACGAGCAGTACTTC. Residues: CASSNPGGSYEQYF. The variable domain in full, completed from reference TRBV5-4 and TRBJ2-7, reads ETGVTQSPTHLIKTRGQQVTLRCSSQSGHNTVSWYQQALGQGPQFIFQYYREEENGRGNFPPRFSGLQFPNYSSELNVNALELDDSALYLCASSNPGGSYEQYFGPGTRLTVT.

This clone showed up just a few times. The J gene is TRBJ2-4, the V gene TRBV2, with 8 nucleotides matching TRBD1. V shed 6 bases and J 2 bases; nucleotides not matched to a gene: 9. Germline-derived CDR1 and CDR2 are SNHLY and FYNNEI. This CDR3 contains 16 residues. The CDR3 reads CASRVDRGGTKNIQYF. The CDR3 DNA is TGTGCCAGCAGAGTAGACAGGGGTGGAACCAAAAACATTCAGTACTTC.

The rearrangement joins TRBV29-1 to TRBJ2-7; TRBD1 matches at 7 bases. CDR1 and CDR2 from the germline V gene are SQVTM and ANQGSEA. The CDR3 length is 13 residues. Trimming cost V 4 bases and J 3 bases; bases outside gene matches: 6. CDR3 sequence (DNA): TGCAGCGTTGCGGATGACAGGGACTACGAGCAGTACTTC. It translates to CSVADDRDYEQYF.

This sequence joins TRBV27 and TRBJ2-1; 11 bases fit TRBD2. Per the germline V gene, CDR1 is MNHEY and CDR2 is SMNVEV (reference sequence). CDR3 length: 16 residues. The J segment lost 7 bases and the V segment lost 0 bases, leaving 5 bases of the junction unmatched. The DNA of the CDR3 is TGTGCCAGCAGTTTATCTAGCGGGAGGGCCAATAATGAGCAGTTCTTC. It is translated as CASSLSSGRANNEQFF.

The sample holds a few counts of this clone. This chain links TRBV2 with TRBJ2-5; D is unclear. The J call could be wrong; TRBJ2-7 is a better fit for the DNA end. The CDR3 extends over 11 amino acids. Germline CDR1 and CDR2: SNHLY and FYNNEI. The CDR3 spells CASSEAYEQYF. CDR3 DNA: TGTGCCAGCAGTGAAGCCTACGAGCAGTACTTC.

This sequence joins TRBV11-2 and TRBJ2-7; 8 bases align to TRBD2. J was trimmed by 4 bases and V by 5 bases; bases with no gene match: 13. The CDR3 has 16 residues. CDR1 is SGHAT and CDR2 is FQNNGV in the germline V gene. The CDR3 here is CASSQGGSGGPYEQYF. The CDR3 DNA is TGTGCCAGCAGCCAAGGGGGGTCGGGGGGGCCATACGAGCAGTACTTC.

The chain joins TRBV28 to TRBJ2-1, with 7 bases that match TRBD2. Germline V gene lookup returns CDR1 MDHEN and CDR2 SYDVKM. This CDR3 has 15 amino acids. Trimming cost V 5 bases and J 8 bases; bases outside gene matches: 12. The CDR3 loop reads CASSPRDYKGYEQFF. The CDR3 DNA follows: TGTGCCAGCAGTCCCCGGGACTACAAAGGCTATGAGCAGTTCTTC.

The CDR3 sequence is CASRADTGNSPLHF. The CDR3 DNA is TGCGCCAGCAGGGCTGACACAGGGAATTCACCCCTCCACTTT. J is TRBJ1-6 and V is TRBV5-1, with D perhaps matching TRBD1 (6 bases). V shed 5 bases and J shed 7 bases, with 13 bases lying between them. The germline V gene encodes CDR1 SGHRS and CDR2 YFSETQ. The CDR3 has 14 residues.

This clone was counted between two and nine times. CDR3 nucleotides: TGTGCCAGCAGTTTATTACAGGGGGCCCACGAGCAGTACTTC. Translated: CASSLLQGAHEQYF. The chain joins TRBV28 to TRBJ2-7; 9 bases fit TRBD1. Looked up from germline, CDR1 is MDHEN and CDR2 is SYDVKM. The CDR3 runs 14 residues. After removal of 1 base from V and 5 bases from J, the junction contained 3 bases not matched to a gene.

CDR3 coding DNA: TGTGCCAGCAGCGTAGGTTCCAGGCTGTCGAAAGCTTTCTTT. Its translation is CASSVGSRLSKAFF. J is TRBJ1-1 and V is TRBV9, with unresolved D. The CDR3 totals 14 residues. Germline CDR1 reads SGDLS; CDR2 reads YYNGEE. Trimming removed 0 bases from V and 9 bases from J, with 15 bases in between.

This clone was counted only a few times. The chain recombines TRBV19 with TRBJ1-2; D remains ambiguous. Germline CDR1 LNHDA, CDR2 SQIVND (reference sequence). Trimming cost V 3 bases and J 8 bases, with 19 bases left between them. CDR3 size: 15 residues. DNA of the CDR3: TGTGCCAGTAGTATCGGTCGCTTCGGTTCTGTGGGCTACACCTTC. Its protein is CASSIGRFGSVGYTF. Supplemented by reference TRBV19 and TRBJ1-2, the full variable domain reads DGGITQSPKYLFRKEGQNVTLSCEQNLNHDAMYWYRQDPGQGLRLIYYSQIVNDFQKGDIAEGYSVSREKKESFPLTVTSAQKNPTAFYLCASSIGRFGSVGYTFGSGTRLTVV.

This clone was seen just once. The chain recombines TRBV14 with TRBJ2-1; TRBD2 matches 9 bases. CDR1 is SGHDN and CDR2 is FVKESK in the germline V gene. Germline trimming cut 5 bases from V and 4 bases from J; bases unmatched to any gene: 6. The CDR3 has 15 residues. The CDR3, as DNA: TGTGCCAGCAGCATGATCGCGGGGGGGTACAATGAGCAGTTCTTC. The encoded protein is CASSMIAGGYNEQFF.

The rearrangement uses TRBV9 and TRBJ2-1; 7 bases align to TRBD2. The V and J ends lost 4 bases and 2 bases, in that order; junction bases with no gene match: 9. This CDR3 comprises 16 residues. Germline V CDR1 and CDR2: SGDLS, YYNGEE. CDR3 amino acids: CASSPQGRGTYNEQFF. As DNA, the CDR3 is TGTGCCAGCAGCCCCCAAGGGAGGGGCACCTACAATGAGCAGTTCTTC.

V usage is TRBV6-1 and J usage is TRBJ2-7; the D gene is possibly TRBD2 (7 bases). The CDR3 has 15 residues. Per germline, CDR1 MNHNS and CDR2 SASEGT. V was trimmed by 6 bases and J by 5 bases, leaving 20 bases between them. CDR3 loop: CASRHPAGATDEQYF. CDR3 DNA: TGTGCCAGCAGACACCCTGCGGGGGCCACGGACGAGCAGTACTTC.

The gene calls are TRBV6-1 and TRBJ1-1, with 7 bases that match TRBD1. With 0 bases clipped from V and 7 bases from J, the junction kept 14 bases outside the gene matches. Germline CDR1 MNHNS, CDR2 SASEGT. There are 17 residues in the CDR3. The CDR3 here is CASSEAIDRVGNGEAFF. CDR3 bases: TGTGCCAGCAGTGAAGCGATTGACAGGGTAGGCAACGGTGAAGCTTTCTTT.

This clone was seen just once. The chain has TRBV7-9 and TRBJ2-7; 10 bases are shared with TRBD1. V shed 5 bases, J shed 3 bases, and the junction held 1 base outside the gene matches. The CDR3 sequence is 13 residues long. Germline CDR1 is SEHNR and CDR2 is FQNEAQ (reference sequence). This CDR3 is CASSRTGGYEQYF. The CDR3 DNA sequence: TGTGCCAGCAGCAGGACAGGGGGCTACGAGCAGTACTTC.

V and J are TRBV7-2 and TRBJ2-1; 8 bases map to TRBD1. With V trimmed by 0 bases and J by 1 base, 5 bases remained unmatched. This CDR3 contains 17 residues. CDR1 SGHTA and CDR2 FQGNSA come from the germline V gene. The CDR3 bases are TGTGCCAGCAGCTTAGCGTCAGGGGGCGGTTCCTACAATGAGCAGTTCTTC. Amino acid sequence: CASSLASGGGSYNEQFF.

J is TRBJ2-2 and V is TRBV7-7; possibly TRBD2 for D (6 bases). The CDR3 spans 16 residues. CDR1 SSHAT and CDR2 FNYEAQ come from the germline V gene (reference sequence). The V and J ends lost 0 bases and 7 bases respectively, with 15 bases between them. CDR3 in amino acids: CASSLAGGTSGGELFF. The CDR3 nucleotides are TGTGCCAGCAGCTTAGCGGGAGGTACCTCGGGCGGGGAGCTGTTTTTT. The variable domain in full, completed from reference TRBV7-7 and TRBJ2-2, reads GAGVSQSPRYKVTKRGQDVTLRCDPISSHATLYWYQQALGQGPEFLTYFNYEAQPDKSGLPSDRFSAERPEGSISTLTIQRTEQRDSAMYRCASSLAGGTSGGELFFGEGSRLTVL.

The V call is TRBV11-2, the J call TRBJ2-3, with 8 bases lining up with TRBD2. This CDR3 contains 14 residues. Germline values: CDR1 SGHAT, CDR2 FQNNGV. Germline trimming cut 5 bases from V and 2 bases from J; bases unmatched to any gene: 3. CDR3 amino acids: CASSHSGTTDTQYF. CDR3 coding DNA: TGTGCCAGCAGCCATAGCGGGACCACAGATACGCAGTATTTT.

This chain connects TRBV18 to TRBJ2-3, with a possible D match to TRBD1 (6 bases). The CDR3 is made up of 15 amino acids. V was shortened by 5 bases and J by 1 base, with 13 bases between the two germline ends. Looked up from germline, CDR1 is KGHSH and CDR2 is LQKENI. CDR3 region: CASSNTGSRTDTQYF. CDR3 nucleotides: TGTGCCAGCTCAAACACAGGGTCGCGCACAGATACGCAGTATTTT.

The V call is TRBV11-2, the J call TRBJ2-1; D unresolved. The CDR3 covers 15 residues. CDR1 and CDR2 from the germline V gene are SGHAT and FQNNGV. V lost 6 bases, J lost 8 bases, and 20 bases lay in between. This chain's CDR3 is CASRRPAVRGDEQFF. CDR3 in DNA: TGTGCCAGCAGAAGACCGGCGGTGCGAGGCGATGAGCAGTTCTTC.

The J gene is TRBJ1-2, the V gene TRBV2; a possible D gene is TRBD1 (6 bases). Germline CDR1 reads SNHLY; CDR2 reads FYNNEI. Trimming shortened V by 5 bases and J by 8 bases, and 15 bases separated the two germline ends. The CDR3 extends over 13 amino acids. CDR3 amino acids: CASSPPQGRGYTF. In DNA form, the CDR3 reads TGTGCCAGCAGTCCGCCACAGGGCCGGGGCTACACCTTC.

The chain has TRBV7-8 and TRBJ1-2; D is uncertain. Deletions cut 0 bases from V and 8 bases from J, with 13 bases between. The CDR3 extends over 14 amino acids. CDR1 SGHVS and CDR2 FQNEAQ come from the germline V gene. The CDR3 DNA sequence: TGTGCCAGCAGCTTAGCGGAGATTGGGTACGGCTACACCTTC. The encoded protein is CASSLAEIGYGYTF. The full variable domain, its missing parts supplied by reference TRBV7-8 and TRBJ1-2, is GAGVSQSPRYKVAKRGQDVALRCDPISGHVSLFWYQQALGQGPEFLTYFQNEAQLDKSGLPSDRFFAERPEGSVSTLKIQRTQQEDSAVYLCASSLAEIGYGYTFGSGTRLTVV.

This clone was counted a single time. The genes are TRBV7-3 and TRBJ1-1, with TRBD1 as a possible D gene (6 bases). Trimming removed 5 bases at V and 5 bases at J, with 15 bases between. CDR3 size: 14 residues. Per the germline V gene, CDR1 is SGHTA and CDR2 is FQGTGA. CDR3 in DNA: TGTGCCAGCAGCGACACGACAGGTGGGACTGAAGCTTTCTTT. Residues: CASSDTTGGTEAFF.

J is TRBJ1-1 and V is TRBV6-5, with D possibly matching TRBD1 (5 bases). The CDR3 has 15 amino acids. Trimming shortened V by 0 bases and J by 0 bases, and 8 bases separated the two germline ends. CDR1 is MNHEY and CDR2 is SVGAGI in the germline V gene. CDR3 nucleotides: TGTGCCAGCAGTTACTCGGGGCAGGTGAACACTGAAGCTTTCTTT. Protein sequence: CASSYSGQVNTEAFF.